Below are 9 T cell receptor beta chains sequenced from a single sample in a study of CD8 T cells in Susac syndrome. An input of about 0.45 to 1 ug of RNA was subjected to reverse transcription using random hexamers. TCRdb re-analysed the immunoSEQ multiplex PCR reads in MiXCR, keeping a single row per CDR3 protein. The sample consists of 110,000 or so distinct CDR3 sequences, about 92% of them appearing once. Sequenced input: CD4+ T cells from PBMCs. All receptors derive from a human donor with multiple sclerosis.

The chain couples TRBV28 to TRBJ2-5, with no clear D. This CDR3 region has 11 residues. CDR1 and CDR2 (germline): MDHEN, SYDVKM. Trimming pared 9 bases from V and 1 base from J, leaving 6 bases between. This CDR3 reads CASFFQETQYF. CDR3 nucleotides: TGTGCCAGTTTCTTCCAAGAGACCCAGTACTTC.

V and J are TRBV30 and TRBJ2-1; D might be TRBD1 (5 bases). V was shortened by 5 bases and J by 7 bases, with 18 bases between the two germline ends. The CDR3 has 14 residues. CDR1 is GTSNPN, CDR2 SVGIG, per germline (reference sequence). CDR3 nucleotides: TGTGCCTGGGTCCCCGTCGGACAACTAAATGAGCAGTTCTTC. Translation: CAWVPVGQLNEQFF.

The chain recombines TRBV10-3 with TRBJ1-2, with 12 bases that match TRBD1. V lost 8 bases, J lost 8 bases, and 15 bases stayed unmatched. CDR1 is ENHRY and CDR2 is SYGVKD in the germline V gene. The CDR3 spans 16 residues. The CDR3 reads CAIPRQPSGTGGGYTF. DNA for the CDR3: TGTGCCATCCCGAGGCAGCCATCCGGGACAGGGGGCGGCTACACCTTC.

The V call is TRBV3-1, the J call TRBJ2-7, with no clear D. Germline CDR1 and CDR2: LGHDT and YNNKEL (reference sequence). The CDR3 runs to 16 residues. V lost 1 base and J lost 0, with 13 bases in between. Here the CDR3 reads CASSQGWSMFSYEQYF. The CDR3 DNA reads as TGTGCCAGCAGCCAAGGGTGGAGTATGTTCTCCTACGAGCAGTACTTC.

The gene calls are TRBV30 and TRBJ1-2, with D tentatively TRBD1 (5 bases). Germline V gene sequence: CDR1 GTSNPN, CDR2 SVGIG (reference sequence). V was pared by 0 bases and J by 6 bases, with 17 bases between. The CDR3 length is 15 residues. CDR3 amino acids: CAWSVVRGLMDGYTF. CDR3 DNA sequence: TGTGCCTGGAGTGTAGTTCGGGGCCTGATGGATGGCTACACCTTC.

V is TRBV9 and J is TRBJ1-2; 8 nucleotides align to TRBD1. CDR3 length equals 16 residues. The trim removed 4 bases at V and 3 bases at J, leaving 11 bases unmatched. Germline assignment: CDR1 SGDLS and CDR2 YYNGEE. The CDR3 sequence: CASSPRTGGNDYGYTF. As DNA, the CDR3 is TGTGCCAGCAGCCCCCGAACAGGGGGGAATGACTATGGCTACACCTTC.

The rearrangement uses TRBV14 and TRBJ1-4, with D tentatively TRBD1 (6 bases). Trimming shortened V by 5 bases and J by 10 bases, and 20 bases separated the two germline ends. The CDR3 spans 15 residues. Germline loops: CDR1 SGHDN, CDR2 FVKESK. The CDR3 nucleotides are TGTGCCAGCAGCGATAACGGGGGCTTGATGGGAAAACTGTTTTTT. Residues: CASSDNGGLMGKLFF.

The rearrangement joins TRBV4-3 to TRBJ2-7, with TRBD2 as a possible D gene (5 bases). The CDR3 has 16 amino acids. V lost 0 bases and J lost 7, with 19 bases in between. From germline, CDR1 is LGHNA and CDR2 YSLEER. CDR3 sequence (DNA): TGCGCCAGCAGCCAAGACTACGCGGGCGGTTTTAGAGAGCAGTACTTC. Translated: CASSQDYAGGFREQYF.

In nucleotides, the CDR3 is TGTGCCAGCAGTTTCGAGCTCTATCCGGAGGGCTACACCTTC. Translating gives CASSFELYPEGYTF. The chain employs TRBV28 and TRBJ1-2; D call uncertain. Germline V gene data show CDR1 as MDHEN and CDR2 as SYDVKM. Trimming removed 3 bases from V and 8 bases from J, with 16 bases in between. The CDR3 is made up of 14 amino acids.